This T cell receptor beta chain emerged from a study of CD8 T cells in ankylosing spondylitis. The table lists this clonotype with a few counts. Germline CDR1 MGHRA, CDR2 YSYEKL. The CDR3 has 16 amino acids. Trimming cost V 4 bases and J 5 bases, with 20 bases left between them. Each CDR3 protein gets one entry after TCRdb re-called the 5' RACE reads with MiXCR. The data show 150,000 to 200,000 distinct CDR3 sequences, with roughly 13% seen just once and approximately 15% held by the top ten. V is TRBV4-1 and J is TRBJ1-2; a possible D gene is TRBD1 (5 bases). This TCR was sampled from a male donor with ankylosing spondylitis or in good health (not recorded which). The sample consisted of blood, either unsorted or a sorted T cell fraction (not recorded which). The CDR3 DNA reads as TGCGCCAGCAGCCTGAGTCGGGACCGCAAGAGTTATGGCTACACCTTC. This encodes CASSLSRDRKSYGYTF.